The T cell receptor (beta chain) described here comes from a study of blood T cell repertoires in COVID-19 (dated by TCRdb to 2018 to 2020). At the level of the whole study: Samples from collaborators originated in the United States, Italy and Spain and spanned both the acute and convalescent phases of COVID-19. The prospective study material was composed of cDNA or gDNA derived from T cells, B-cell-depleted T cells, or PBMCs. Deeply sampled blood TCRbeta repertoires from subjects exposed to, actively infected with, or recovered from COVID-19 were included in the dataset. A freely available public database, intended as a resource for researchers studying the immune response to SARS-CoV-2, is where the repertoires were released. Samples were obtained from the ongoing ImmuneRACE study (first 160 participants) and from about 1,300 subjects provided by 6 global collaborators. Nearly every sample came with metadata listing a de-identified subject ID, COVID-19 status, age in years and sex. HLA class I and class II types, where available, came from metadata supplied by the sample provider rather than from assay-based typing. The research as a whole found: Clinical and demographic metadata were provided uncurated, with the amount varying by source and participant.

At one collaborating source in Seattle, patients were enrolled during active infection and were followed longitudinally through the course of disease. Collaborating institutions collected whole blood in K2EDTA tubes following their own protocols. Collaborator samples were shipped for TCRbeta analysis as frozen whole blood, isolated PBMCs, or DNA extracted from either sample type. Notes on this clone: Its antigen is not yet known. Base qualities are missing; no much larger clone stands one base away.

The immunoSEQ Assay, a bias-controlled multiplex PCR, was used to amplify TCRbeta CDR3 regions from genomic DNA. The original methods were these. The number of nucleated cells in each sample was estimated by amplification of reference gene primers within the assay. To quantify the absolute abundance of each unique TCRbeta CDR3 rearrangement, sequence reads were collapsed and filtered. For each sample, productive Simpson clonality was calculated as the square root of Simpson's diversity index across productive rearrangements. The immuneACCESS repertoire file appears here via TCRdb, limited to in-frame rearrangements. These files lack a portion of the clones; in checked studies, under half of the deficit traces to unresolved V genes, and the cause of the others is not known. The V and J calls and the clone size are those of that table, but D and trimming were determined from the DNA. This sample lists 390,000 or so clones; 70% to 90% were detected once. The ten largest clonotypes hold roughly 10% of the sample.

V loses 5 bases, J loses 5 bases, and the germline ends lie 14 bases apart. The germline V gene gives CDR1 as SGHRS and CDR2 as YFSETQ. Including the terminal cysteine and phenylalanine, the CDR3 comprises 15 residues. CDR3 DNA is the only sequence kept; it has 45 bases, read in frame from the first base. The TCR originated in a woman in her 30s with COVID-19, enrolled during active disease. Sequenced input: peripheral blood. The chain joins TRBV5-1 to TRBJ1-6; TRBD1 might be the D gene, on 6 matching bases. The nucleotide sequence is TGCGCCAGCAGGGTAACAGGGCCCGATAATTCACCCCTCCACTTT. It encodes CASRVTGPDNSPLHF.